This TCR beta chain came from a study of OX40 agonist ivuxolimab in advanced cancers. The wider study: Ivuxolimab, an antibody that agonizes OX40 (CD134), was administered to the patients. General study points: With doses of 0.1 to 3.0 mg/kg, CD4+ and CD8+ blood T cells had undergone clonal expansion by week 6. Expanded clones were, on average, more numerous in CD8+ T cells than in CD4+.

A word on this clone: What it recognizes is unknown.

Clones were sequenced by immunoSEQ multiplex PCR, and TCRdb holds only the in-frame ones, with some missing. The table has 50,000 to 60,000 clones, 82% seen once. Peripheral blood came from all dose cohorts at three timepoints. This CDR3 region has 13 residues. With 3 bases removed from V and 5 bases from J, the gap between germline ends came to 8 bases. The germline CDR1 and CDR2 sequences are MNHEY and SMNVEV (reference sequence). The chain is built from TRBV27 and TRBJ1-5, with D unclear. The sequence came from an adult with an advanced solid tumor such as melanoma, head and neck, liver or kidney cancer. The sample consisted of CD4+ or CD8+ T cells sorted from blood, taken in a trial of the OX40 agonist ivuxolimab. The CDR3 DNA is TGTGCCAGCAGTTTCGTCGGGGATCAGCCCCAGCATTTT. It is translated as CASSFVGDQPQHF.